The present T cell receptor (beta chain) was sequenced within a study of T cell responses to AZD1222 COVID-19 vaccine. The CDR3 length is 15 residues. Germline CDR1 PRHDT, CDR2 FYEKMQ (reference sequence). Trimming removed 5 bases from V and 6 bases from J, with 16 bases in between. Clones were read by immunoSEQ multiplex PCR, and TCRdb kept only the in-frame ones, dropping some. The profile shows 89,000 or so clones, roughly 84% of them singletons. Specimen: peripheral blood, collected 28 days after the second AZD1222 dose. The sequence came from an adult who received the AZD1222 COVID-19 vaccine. The chain carries TRBV13 and TRBJ2-2; no clear D gene. This CDR3 is CASSPPLVDPGELFF. The CDR3, as DNA: TGTGCCAGCAGCCCTCCCCTTGTCGACCCCGGGGAGCTGTTTTTT.